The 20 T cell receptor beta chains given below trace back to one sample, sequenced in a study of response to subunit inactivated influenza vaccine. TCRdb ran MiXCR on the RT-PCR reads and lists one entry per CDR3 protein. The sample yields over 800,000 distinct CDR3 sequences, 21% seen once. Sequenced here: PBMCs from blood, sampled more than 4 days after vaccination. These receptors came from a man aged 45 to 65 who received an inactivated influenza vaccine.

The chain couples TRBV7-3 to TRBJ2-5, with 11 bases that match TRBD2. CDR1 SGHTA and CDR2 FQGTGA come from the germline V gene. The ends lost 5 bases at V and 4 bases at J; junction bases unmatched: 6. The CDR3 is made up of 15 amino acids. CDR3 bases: TGTGCCAGCAGCGTCTCCGGGACTAGCGGAGAGACCCAGTACTTC. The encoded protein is CASSVSGTSGETQYF.

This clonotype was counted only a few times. CDR3 in DNA: TGCGCCAGCAGCTTATTACCGACAGGGAGCTCCTACGAGCAGTACTTC. Its translation: CASSLLPTGSSYEQYF. The chain is built from TRBV5-1 and TRBJ2-7, with 7 bases matching TRBD1. The J segment lost 0 bases and the V segment lost 2 bases, leaving 8 bases of the junction unmatched. CDR3 length: 16 amino acids. Germline CDR1 is SGHRS and CDR2 is YFSETQ.

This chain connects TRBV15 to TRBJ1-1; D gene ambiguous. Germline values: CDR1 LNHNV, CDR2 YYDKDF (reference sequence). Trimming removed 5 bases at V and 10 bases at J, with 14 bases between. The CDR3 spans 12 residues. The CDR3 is CATSLGRGRAFF. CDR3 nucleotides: TGTGCCACCAGCCTCGGACGAGGCCGAGCTTTCTTT. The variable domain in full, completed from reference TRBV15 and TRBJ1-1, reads DAMVIQNPRYQVTQFGKPVTLSCSQTLNHNVMYWYQQKSSQAPKLLFHYYDKDFNNEADTPDNFQSRRPNTSFCFLDIRSPGLGDTAMYLCATSLGRGRAFFGQGTRLTVV.

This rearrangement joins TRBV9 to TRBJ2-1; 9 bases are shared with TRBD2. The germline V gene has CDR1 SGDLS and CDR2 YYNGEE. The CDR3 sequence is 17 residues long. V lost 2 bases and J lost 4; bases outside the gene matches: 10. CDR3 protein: CASSVGASGTAYNEQFF. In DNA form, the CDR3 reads TGTGCCAGCAGCGTTGGTGCTAGCGGGACCGCATACAATGAGCAGTTCTTC. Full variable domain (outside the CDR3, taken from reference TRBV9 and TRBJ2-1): DSGVTQTPKHLITATGQRVTLRCSPRSGDLSVYWYQQSLDQGLQFLIQYYNGEERAKGNILERFSAQQFPDLHSELNLSSLELGDSALYFCASSVGASGTAYNEQFFGPGTRLTVL.

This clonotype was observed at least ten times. The CDR3 is CASSQGSGSTDTQYF. CDR3 nucleotide sequence: TGTGCCAGCAGCCAAGGTAGCGGAAGCACAGATACGCAGTATTTT. The chain recombines TRBV4-2 with TRBJ2-3, with TRBD2 as a possible D gene (6 bases). Germline loops: CDR1 LGHNA, CDR2 YNFKEQ. V lost 1 base, J lost 0 bases, and 8 bases lay in between. The CDR3 totals 15 residues.

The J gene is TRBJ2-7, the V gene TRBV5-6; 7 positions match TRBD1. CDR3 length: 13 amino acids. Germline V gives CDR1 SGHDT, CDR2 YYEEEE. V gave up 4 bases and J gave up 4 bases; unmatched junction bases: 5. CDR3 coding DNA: TGTGCCAGCAGCAAGGACAGGATATACGAGCAGTACTTC. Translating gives CASSKDRIYEQYF.

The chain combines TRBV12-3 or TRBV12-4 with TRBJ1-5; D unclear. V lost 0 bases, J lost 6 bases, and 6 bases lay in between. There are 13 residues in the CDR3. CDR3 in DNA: TGTGCCAGCAGTTTAGCGCTAATTCAGCCCCAGCATTTT. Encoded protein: CASSLALIQPQHF.

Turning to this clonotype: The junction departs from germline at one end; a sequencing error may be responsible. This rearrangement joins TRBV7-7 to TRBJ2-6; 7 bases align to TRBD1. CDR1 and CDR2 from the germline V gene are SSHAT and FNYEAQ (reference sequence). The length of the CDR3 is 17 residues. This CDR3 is CASSLVPGTAGANVLTF. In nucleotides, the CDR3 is TGTGCTAGCAGCTTAGTTCCCGGGACAGCTGGGGCCAACGTCCTGACTTTC.

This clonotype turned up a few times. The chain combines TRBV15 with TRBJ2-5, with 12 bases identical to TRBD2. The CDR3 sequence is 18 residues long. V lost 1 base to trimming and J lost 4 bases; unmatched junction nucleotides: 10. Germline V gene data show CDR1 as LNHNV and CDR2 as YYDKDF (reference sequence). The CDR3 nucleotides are TGTGCCACCAGCAGAGGCCAGACTAGCGGGAGAGTTGGAGAGACCCAGTACTTC. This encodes CATSRGQTSGRVGETQYF.

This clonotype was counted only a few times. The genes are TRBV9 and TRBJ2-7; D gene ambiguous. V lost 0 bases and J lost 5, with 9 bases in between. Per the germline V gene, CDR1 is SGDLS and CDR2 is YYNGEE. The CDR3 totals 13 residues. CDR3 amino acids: CASSVARPDEQYF. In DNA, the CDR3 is TGTGCCAGCAGCGTAGCCCGACCCGACGAGCAGTACTTC.

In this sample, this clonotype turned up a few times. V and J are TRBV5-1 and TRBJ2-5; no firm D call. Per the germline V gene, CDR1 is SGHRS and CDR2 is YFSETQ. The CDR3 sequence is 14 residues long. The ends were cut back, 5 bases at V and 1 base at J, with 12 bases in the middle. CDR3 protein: CASSFGPGQETQYF. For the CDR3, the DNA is TGCGCCAGCAGTTTCGGACCAGGCCAAGAGACCCAGTACTTC.

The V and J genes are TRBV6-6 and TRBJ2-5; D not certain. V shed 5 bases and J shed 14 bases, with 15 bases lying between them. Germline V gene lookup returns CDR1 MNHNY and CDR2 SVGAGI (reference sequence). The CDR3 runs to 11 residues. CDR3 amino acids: CASSPDFGIYF. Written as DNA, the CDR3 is TGTGCCAGCAGTCCCGACTTCGGAATATACTTC.

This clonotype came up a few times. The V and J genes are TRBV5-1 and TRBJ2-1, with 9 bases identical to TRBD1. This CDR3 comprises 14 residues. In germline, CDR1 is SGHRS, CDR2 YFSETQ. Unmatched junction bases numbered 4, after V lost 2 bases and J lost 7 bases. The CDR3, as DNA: TGCGCCAGCAGCTTCGACAGGGGGTCGAATGAGCAGTTCTTC. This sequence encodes CASSFDRGSNEQFF.

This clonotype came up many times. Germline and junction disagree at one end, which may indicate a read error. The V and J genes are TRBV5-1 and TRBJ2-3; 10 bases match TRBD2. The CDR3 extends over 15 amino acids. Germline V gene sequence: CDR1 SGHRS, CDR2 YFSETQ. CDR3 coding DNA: TGTGCCAGCAGTTTAGGGACTAGCGGCACAGATACGCAGTATTTT. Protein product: CASSLGTSGTDTQYF.

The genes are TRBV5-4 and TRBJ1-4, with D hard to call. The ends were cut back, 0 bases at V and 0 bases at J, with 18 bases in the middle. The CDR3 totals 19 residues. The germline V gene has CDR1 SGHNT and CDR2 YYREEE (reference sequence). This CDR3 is CASSLDLGLEYATNEKLFF. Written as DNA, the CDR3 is TGTGCCAGCAGCTTGGATCTCGGGCTAGAATATGCAACTAATGAAAAACTGTTTTTT.

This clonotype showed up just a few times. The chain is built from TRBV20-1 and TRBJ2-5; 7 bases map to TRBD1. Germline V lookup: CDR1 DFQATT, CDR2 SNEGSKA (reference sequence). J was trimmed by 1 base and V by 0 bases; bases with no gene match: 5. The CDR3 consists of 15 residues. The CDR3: CSARDFGTAQETQYF. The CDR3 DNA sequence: TGCAGTGCTAGAGATTTTGGGACAGCCCAAGAGACCCAGTACTTC.

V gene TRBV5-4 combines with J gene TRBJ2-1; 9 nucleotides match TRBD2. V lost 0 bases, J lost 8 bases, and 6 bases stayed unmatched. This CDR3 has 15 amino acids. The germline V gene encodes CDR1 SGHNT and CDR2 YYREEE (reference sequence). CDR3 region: CASSLGLAVRDEQFF. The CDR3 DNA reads TGTGCCAGCAGCTTGGGACTAGCGGTACGCGATGAGCAGTTCTTC.

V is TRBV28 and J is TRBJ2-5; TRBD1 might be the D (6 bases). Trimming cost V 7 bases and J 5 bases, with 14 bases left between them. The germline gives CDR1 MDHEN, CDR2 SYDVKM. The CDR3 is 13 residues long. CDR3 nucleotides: TGTGCCAGCAAAGTTACAGGGTTGGAGACCCAGTACTTC. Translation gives CASKVTGLETQYF. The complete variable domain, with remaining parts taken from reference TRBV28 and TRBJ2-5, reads DVKVTQSSRYLVKRTGEKVFLECVQDMDHENMFWYRQDPGLGLRLIYFSYDVKMKEKGDIPEGYSVSREKKERFSLILESASTNQTSMYLCASKVTGLETQYFGPGTRLLVL.

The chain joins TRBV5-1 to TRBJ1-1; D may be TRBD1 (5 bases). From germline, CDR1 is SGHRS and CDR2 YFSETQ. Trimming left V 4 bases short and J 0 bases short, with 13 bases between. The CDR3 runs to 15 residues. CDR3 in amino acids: CASSPPGVMNTEAFF. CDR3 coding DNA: TGCGCCAGCAGCCCTCCGGGGGTAATGAACACTGAAGCTTTCTTT.

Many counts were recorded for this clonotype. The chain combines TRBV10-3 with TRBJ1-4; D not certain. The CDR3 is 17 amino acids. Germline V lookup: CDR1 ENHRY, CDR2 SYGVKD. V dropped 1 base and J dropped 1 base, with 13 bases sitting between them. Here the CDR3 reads CAISEFRGRGTNEKLFF. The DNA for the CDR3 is TGTGCCATCAGTGAGTTCAGAGGACGGGGAACTAATGAAAAACTGTTTTTT.